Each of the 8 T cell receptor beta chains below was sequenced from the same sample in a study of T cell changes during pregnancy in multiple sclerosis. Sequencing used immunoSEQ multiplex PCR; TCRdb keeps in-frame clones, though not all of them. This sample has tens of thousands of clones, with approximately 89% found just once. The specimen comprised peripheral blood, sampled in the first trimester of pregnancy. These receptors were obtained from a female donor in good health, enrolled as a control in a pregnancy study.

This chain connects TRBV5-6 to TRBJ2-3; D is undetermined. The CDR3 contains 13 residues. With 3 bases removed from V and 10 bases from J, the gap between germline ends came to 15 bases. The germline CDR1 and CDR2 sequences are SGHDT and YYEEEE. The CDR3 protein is CASSSLPKEAQYF. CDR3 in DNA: TGTGCCAGCAGCTCTCTACCGAAAGAGGCGCAGTATTTT.

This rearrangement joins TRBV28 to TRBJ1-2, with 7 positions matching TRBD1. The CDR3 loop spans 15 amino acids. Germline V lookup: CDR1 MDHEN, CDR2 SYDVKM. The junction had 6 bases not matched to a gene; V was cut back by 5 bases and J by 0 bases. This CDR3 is CASSLHRGANYGYTF. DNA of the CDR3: TGTGCCAGCAGTCTCCACAGGGGAGCTAACTATGGCTACACCTTC.

The DNA for the CDR3 is TGTGCCAGCAGATCAGCGGGAGGCAGAGGAGAGACCCAGTACTTC. It specifies CASRSAGGRGETQYF. The rearrangement uses TRBV28 and TRBJ2-5; 9 nucleotides line up with TRBD2. In germline, CDR1 is MDHEN, CDR2 SYDVKM. CDR3 length equals 15 residues. The junction had 9 bases not matched to a gene; V was cut back by 6 bases and J by 4 bases.

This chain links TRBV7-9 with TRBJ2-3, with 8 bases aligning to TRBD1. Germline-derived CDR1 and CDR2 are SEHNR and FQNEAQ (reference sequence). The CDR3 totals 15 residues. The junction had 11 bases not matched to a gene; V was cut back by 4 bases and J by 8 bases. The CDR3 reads CASSSPGQGPPTQYF. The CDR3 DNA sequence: TGTGCCAGCAGCTCCCCTGGACAGGGCCCGCCTACGCAGTATTTT.

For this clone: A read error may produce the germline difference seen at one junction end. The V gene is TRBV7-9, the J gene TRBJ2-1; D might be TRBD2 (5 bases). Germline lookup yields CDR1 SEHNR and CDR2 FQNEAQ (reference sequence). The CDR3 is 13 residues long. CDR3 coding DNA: TGTGCCAGCGAAGCTAGCTCCCACAATGAGCAGTTCTTC. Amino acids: CASEASSHNEQFF. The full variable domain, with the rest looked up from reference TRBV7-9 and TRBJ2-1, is DTGVSQNPRHKITKRGQNVTFRCDPISEHNRLYWYRQTLGQGPEFLTYFQNEAQLEKSRLLSDRFSAERPKGSFSTLEIQRTEQGDSAMYLCASEASSHNEQFFGPGTRLTVL.

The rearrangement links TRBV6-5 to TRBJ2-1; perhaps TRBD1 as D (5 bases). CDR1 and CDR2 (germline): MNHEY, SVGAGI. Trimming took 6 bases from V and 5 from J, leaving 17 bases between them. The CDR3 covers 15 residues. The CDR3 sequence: CASRPHAQENNEQFF. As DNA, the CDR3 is TGTGCCAGCAGACCACACGCACAGGAAAACAATGAGCAGTTCTTC.

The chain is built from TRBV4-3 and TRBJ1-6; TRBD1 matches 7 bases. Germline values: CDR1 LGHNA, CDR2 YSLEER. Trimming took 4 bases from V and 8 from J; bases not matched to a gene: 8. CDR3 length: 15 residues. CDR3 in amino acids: CASSLRTGRDSPLHF. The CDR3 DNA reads TGCGCCAGCAGCCTTAGGACAGGCAGAGATTCACCCCTCCACTTT.

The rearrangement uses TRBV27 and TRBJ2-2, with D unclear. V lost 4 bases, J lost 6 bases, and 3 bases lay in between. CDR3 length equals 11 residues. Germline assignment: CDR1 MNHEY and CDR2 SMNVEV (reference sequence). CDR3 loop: CASSYSGELFF. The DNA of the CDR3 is TGTGCCAGCAGTTACTCCGGGGAGCTGTTTTTT.